This T cell receptor (beta chain) was found in a study of blood T cell repertoires in COVID-19. Study context: PBMCs, B-cell-depleted T cells, or T cells provided the cDNA or gDNA that made up the material.

Trimming shortened V by 3 bases and J by 0 bases, and 12 bases separated the two germline ends. CDR1 and CDR2 (germline): MDHEN, SYDVKM. The CDR3 runs 15 residues. The repertoire was sequenced with immunoSEQ multiplex PCR; TCRdb's copy has only in-frame clones and lacks some. Among some 48,000 clones listed, 85% to 90% were seen once. The chain recombines TRBV28 with TRBJ2-7, with D possibly being TRBD1 (6 bases). Source material: peripheral blood. This receptor was obtained from a woman older than 75 with COVID-19, enrolled during active disease. CDR3 sequence: CASSFTGTNSYEQYF. CDR3 nucleotide sequence: TGTGCCAGCAGTTTCACCGGGACAAACTCCTACGAGCAGTACTTC.